The clone carrying this T cell receptor (beta chain) was seen just once. Trimming cost V 2 bases and J 4 bases, with 5 bases left between them. Germline V gives CDR1 MDHEN, CDR2 SYDVKM. This CDR3 is built from 12 residues. The sample comes from a study of blood T cell repertoires in COVID-19. Background on the study: PBMCs, B-cell-depleted T cells, or T cells were the source of the cDNA or gDNA that made up the material.

Per the original data handling: It was from reference gene primer amplification that nucleated cell counts were estimated. Using immunoSEQ multiplex PCR, the repertoire was profiled, and TCRdb retains in-frame clones only, with some absent. The DNA gave D and trimming, while V, J and clone size come from that table. The table records tens of thousands of clones, about 76% of them present only once. The chain couples TRBV28 to TRBJ1-1; no definite D call. The receptor was derived from a man aged 80 or over with acute or convalescent COVID-19. Sequencing was performed on peripheral blood. The CDR3 reads CASSLLLTEAFF. Written as DNA, the CDR3 is TGTGCCAGCAGTTTACTACTCACTGAAGCTTTCTTT.